This T cell receptor beta chain was recovered during a study of CXCR3-negative and CXCR3-positive naive CD8 T cells. The overall study: Total TRB output reached about 135 million reads, about 1.5 +/- 0.3 million per library. Study-level findings and limits: TRB CDR3 hydrophobicity was greater in CXCR3-positive naive cells than in CXCR3-negative naive cells. Similarly elevated diversity marked both naive subsets, with memory CD8+ cells showing far lower diversity.

CD45RO-CCR7+CD27+CD95- expression identified naive CD8+ T cells. Carrying UMI labels, the TRB cDNA libraries were prepared through 5' RACE. TCRdb re-called the 5' RACE reads and gives one entry per CDR3 protein, without DNA. Recorded here are 150,000 or so distinct CDR3 sequences; the top ten clones represent under 0.5%. Remarks on this clonotype: Its antigen is still unknown.

The origin of this receptor is a human donor in good health. Some clones in this sample may be carry-over from other donors' samples. Sequencing was done on a sample of naive CXCR3+ CD8+ T cells from blood. As for subset: CD45RO-CCR7+CD27+CD95- naive CD8+ T cells expressing CXCR3 (TNR3+).

The CDR3 reads CASSHIAGNREQYF. The J gene is TRBJ2-7, the V gene TRBV3-1; lacking DNA, the TRBD2 call made by TCRdb goes unchecked. Looked up from germline, CDR1 is LGHDT and CDR2 is YNNKEL (reference sequence). The CDR3 spans 14 residues.